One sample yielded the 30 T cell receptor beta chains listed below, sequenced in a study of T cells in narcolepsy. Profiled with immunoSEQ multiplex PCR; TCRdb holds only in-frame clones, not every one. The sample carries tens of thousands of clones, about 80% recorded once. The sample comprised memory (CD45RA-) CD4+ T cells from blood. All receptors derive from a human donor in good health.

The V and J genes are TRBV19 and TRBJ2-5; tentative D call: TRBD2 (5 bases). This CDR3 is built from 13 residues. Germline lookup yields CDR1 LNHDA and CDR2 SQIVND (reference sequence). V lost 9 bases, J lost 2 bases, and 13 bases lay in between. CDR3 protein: CASNHRGQETQYF. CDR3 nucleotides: TGTGCCAGCAACCACAGAGGGCAAGAGACCCAGTACTTC. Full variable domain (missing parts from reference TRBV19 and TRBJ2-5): DGGITQSPKYLFRKEGQNVTLSCEQNLNHDAMYWYRQDPGQGLRLIYYSQIVNDFQKGDIAEGYSVSREKKESFPLTVTSAQKNPTAFYLCASNHRGQETQYFGPGTRLLVL.

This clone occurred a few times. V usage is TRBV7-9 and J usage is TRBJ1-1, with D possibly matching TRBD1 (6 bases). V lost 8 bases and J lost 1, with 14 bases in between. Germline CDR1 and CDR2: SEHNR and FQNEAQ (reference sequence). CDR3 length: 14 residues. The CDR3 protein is CASSQQGANTEAFF. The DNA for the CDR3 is TGTGCCAGCTCCCAACAGGGAGCGAACACTGAAGCTTTCTTT.

The CDR3 DNA sequence: TGTGCCAGCAGCTTAGGACGACTAGCGGGGGGGCCTAATGAGCAGTTCTTC. Translating it yields CASSLGRLAGGPNEQFF. The chain couples TRBV7-9 to TRBJ2-1; TRBD2 aligns across 14 bases. CDR3 length: 17 amino acids. Germline CDR1 reads SEHNR; CDR2 reads FQNEAQ (reference sequence). The V and J ends lost 1 base and 7 bases, in that order; junction bases with no gene match: 6.

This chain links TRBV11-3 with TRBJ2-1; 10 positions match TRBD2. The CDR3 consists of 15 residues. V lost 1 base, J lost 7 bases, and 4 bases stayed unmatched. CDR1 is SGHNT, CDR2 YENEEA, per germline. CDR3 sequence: CASSLGASGGNEQFF. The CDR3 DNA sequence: TGTGCCAGCAGCTTAGGGGCTAGCGGGGGAAATGAGCAGTTCTTC.

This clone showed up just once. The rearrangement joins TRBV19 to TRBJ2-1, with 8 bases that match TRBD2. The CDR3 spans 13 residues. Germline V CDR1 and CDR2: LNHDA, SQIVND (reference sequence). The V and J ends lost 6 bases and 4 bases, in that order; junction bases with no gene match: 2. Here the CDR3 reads CASSSGGYNEQFF. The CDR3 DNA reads TGTGCCAGTAGCTCGGGGGGGTACAATGAGCAGTTCTTC. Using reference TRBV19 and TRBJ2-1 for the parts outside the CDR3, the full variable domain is DGGITQSPKYLFRKEGQNVTLSCEQNLNHDAMYWYRQDPGQGLRLIYYSQIVNDFQKGDIAEGYSVSREKKESFPLTVTSAQKNPTAFYLCASSSGGYNEQFFGPGTRLTVL.

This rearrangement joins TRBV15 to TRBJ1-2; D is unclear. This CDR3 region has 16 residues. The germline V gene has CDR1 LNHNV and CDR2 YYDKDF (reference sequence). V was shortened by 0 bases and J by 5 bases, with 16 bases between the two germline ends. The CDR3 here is CATSRDPSWTGYGYTF. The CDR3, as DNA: TGTGCCACCAGCAGAGACCCAAGCTGGACGGGGTATGGCTACACCTTC.

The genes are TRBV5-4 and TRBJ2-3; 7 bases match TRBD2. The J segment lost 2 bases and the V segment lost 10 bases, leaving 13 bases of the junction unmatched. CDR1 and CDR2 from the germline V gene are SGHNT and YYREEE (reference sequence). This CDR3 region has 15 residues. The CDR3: CAARRDYSYTDTQYF. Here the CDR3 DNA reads TGTGCCGCCCGAAGGGACTACTCATACACAGATACGCAGTATTTT.

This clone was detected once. The DNA for the CDR3 is TGCAGCGTTGAGCGGGGAAACTATGGCTACACCTTC. Protein product: CSVERGNYGYTF. This chain connects TRBV29-1 to TRBJ1-2; no clear D. Trimming removed 3 bases from V and 2 bases from J, with 7 bases in between. Germline V gene lookup returns CDR1 SQVTM and CDR2 ANQGSEA. This CDR3 is 12 amino acids long.

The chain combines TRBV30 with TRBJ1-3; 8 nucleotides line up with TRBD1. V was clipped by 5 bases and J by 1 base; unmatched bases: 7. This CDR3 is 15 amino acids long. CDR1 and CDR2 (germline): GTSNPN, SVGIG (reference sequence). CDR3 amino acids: CAWDQTGGSGNTIYF. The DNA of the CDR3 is TGTGCCTGGGATCAAACAGGGGGGTCTGGAAACACCATATATTTT.

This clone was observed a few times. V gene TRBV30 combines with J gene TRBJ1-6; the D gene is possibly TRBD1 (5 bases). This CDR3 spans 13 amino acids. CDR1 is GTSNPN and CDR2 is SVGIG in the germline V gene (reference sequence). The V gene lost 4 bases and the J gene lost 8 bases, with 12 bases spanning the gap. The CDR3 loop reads CAWTARGDSPLHF. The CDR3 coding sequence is TGTGCCTGGACCGCCCGGGGGGATTCACCCCTCCACTTT.

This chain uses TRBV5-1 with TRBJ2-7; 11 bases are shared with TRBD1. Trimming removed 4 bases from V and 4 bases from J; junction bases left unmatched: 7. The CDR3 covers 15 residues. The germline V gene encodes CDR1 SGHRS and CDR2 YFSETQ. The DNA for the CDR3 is TGCGCCAGCAGCCCCGGACAGGGGGCGTGGTACGAGCAGTACTTC. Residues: CASSPGQGAWYEQYF.

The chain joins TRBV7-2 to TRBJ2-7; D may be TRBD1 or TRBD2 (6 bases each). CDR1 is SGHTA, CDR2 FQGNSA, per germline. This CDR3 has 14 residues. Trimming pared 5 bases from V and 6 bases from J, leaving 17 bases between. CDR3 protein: CASSPLIGGGEQYF. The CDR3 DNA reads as TGTGCCAGCAGCCCCCTTATAGGAGGGGGCGAGCAGTACTTC.

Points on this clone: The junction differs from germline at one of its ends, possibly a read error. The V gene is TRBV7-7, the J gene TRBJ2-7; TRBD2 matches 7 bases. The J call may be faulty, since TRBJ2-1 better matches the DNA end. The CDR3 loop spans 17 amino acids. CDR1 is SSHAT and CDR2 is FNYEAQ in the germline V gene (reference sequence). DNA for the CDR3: TGTGCTAGCAGCTTAGATAGCCCTAGCGGAGCATACAATGAGCAGTTCTTC. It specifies CASSLDSPSGAYNEQFF.

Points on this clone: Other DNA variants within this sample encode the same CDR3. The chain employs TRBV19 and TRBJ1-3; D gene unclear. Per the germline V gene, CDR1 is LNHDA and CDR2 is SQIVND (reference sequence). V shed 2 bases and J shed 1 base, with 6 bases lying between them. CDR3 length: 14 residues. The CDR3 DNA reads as TGTGCCAGTAGTATATCGGTATCTGGAAACACCATATATTTT. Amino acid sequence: CASSISVSGNTIYF.

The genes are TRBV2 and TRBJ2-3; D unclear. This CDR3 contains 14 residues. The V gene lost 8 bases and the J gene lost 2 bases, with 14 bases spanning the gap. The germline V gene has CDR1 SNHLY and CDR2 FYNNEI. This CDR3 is CASVRAFATDTQYF. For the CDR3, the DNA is TGTGCCAGCGTCCGGGCTTTCGCCACAGATACGCAGTATTTT.

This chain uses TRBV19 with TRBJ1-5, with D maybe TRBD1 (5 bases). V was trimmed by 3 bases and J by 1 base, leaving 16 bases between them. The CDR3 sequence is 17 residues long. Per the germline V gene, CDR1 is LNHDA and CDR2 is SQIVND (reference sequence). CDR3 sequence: CASSIRQGVGSNQPQHF. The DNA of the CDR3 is TGTGCCAGTAGTATCCGGCAGGGAGTGGGGAGCAATCAGCCCCAGCATTTT.

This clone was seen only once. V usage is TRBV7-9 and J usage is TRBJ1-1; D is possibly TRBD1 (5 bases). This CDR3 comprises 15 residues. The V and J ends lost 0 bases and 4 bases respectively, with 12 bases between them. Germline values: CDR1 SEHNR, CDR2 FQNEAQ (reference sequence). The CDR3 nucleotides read TGTGCCAGCAGCTTAGCGCTGGGACTGAGCACTGAAGCTTTCTTT. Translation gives CASSLALGLSTEAFF.

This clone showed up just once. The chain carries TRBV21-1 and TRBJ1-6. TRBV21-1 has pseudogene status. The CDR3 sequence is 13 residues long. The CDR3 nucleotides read TGTGCCAGCAGCAAACTTGACAATTCACCCCTCCACTTT. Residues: CASSKLDNSPLHF.

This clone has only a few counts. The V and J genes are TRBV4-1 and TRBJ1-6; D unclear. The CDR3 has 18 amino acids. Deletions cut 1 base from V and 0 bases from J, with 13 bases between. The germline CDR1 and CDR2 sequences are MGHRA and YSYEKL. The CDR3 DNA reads TGCGCCAGCAGCCAAGGTGGAGGCCAAAGCTCCTATAATTCACCCCTCCACTTT. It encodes CASSQGGGQSSYNSPLHF.

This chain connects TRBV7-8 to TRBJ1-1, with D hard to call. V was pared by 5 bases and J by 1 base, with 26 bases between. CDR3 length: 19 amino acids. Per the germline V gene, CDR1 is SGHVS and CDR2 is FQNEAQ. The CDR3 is CASSTRKWEVLAPNTEAFF. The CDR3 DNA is TGTGCCAGCAGCACACGAAAATGGGAGGTTCTTGCCCCGAACACTGAAGCTTTCTTT.

The CDR3 nucleotides read TGTGCCAGCAATCGACTAGCGGGAGCCGGGGAGCTGTTTTTT. Translated, it gives CASNRLAGAGELFF. The chain employs TRBV6-5 and TRBJ2-2; 12 bases line up with TRBD2. The germline V gene encodes CDR1 MNHEY and CDR2 SVGAGI. J gave up 6 bases and V 7 bases, and 3 bases lay outside the gene matches. The CDR3 runs to 14 residues.

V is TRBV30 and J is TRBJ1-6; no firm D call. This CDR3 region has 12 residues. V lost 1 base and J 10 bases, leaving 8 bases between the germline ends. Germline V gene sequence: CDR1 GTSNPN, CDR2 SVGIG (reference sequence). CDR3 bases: TGTGCCTGGAGTGAATCGGAATCACCCCTCCACTTT. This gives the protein CAWSESESPLHF.

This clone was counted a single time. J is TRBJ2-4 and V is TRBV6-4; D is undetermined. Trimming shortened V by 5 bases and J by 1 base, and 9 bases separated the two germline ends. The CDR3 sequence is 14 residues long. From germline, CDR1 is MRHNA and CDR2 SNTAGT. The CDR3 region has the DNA TGTGCCAGCAGTTTCCCGAGGGCCAAAAACATTCAGTACTTC. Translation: CASSFPRAKNIQYF.

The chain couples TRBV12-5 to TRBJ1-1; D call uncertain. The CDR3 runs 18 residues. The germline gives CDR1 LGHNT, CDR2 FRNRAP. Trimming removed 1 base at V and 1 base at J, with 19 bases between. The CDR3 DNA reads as TGTGCTAGTGGTTTGGGTACGGTATCCAGAAGGAGGAACACTGAAGCTTTCTTT. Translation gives CASGLGTVSRRRNTEAFF.

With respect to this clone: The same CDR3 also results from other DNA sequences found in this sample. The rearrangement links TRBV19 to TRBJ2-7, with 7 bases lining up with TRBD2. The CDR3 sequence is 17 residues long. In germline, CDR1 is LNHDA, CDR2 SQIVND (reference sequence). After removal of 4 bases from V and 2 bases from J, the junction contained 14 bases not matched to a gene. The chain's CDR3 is CASSSLRTLGGAYEQYF. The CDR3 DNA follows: TGTGCCAGTAGTAGCCTCCGCACTTTGGGAGGGGCCTACGAGCAGTACTTC. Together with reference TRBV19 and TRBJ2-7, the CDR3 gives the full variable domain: DGGITQSPKYLFRKEGQNVTLSCEQNLNHDAMYWYRQDPGQGLRLIYYSQIVNDFQKGDIAEGYSVSREKKESFPLTVTSAQKNPTAFYLCASSSLRTLGGAYEQYFGPGTRLTVT.

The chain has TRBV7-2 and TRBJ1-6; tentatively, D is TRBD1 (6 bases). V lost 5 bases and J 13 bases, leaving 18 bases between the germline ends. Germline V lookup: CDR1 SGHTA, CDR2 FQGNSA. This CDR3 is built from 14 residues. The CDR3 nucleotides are TGTGCCAGCAGCGCGGAGGCCAGGGGAAGGCCCCTCCACTTT. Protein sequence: CASSAEARGRPLHF.

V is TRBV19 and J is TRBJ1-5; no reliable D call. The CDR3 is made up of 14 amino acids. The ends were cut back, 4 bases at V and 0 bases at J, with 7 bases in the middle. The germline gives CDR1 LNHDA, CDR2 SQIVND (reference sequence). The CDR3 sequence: CASSSPYSNQPQHF. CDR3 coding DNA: TGTGCCAGTAGTAGTCCGTATAGCAATCAGCCCCAGCATTTT.

The CDR3 region has the DNA TGTGCCAGCTCACCACCGATTGGCGCCGGGGAGCTGTTTTTT. Translating gives CASSPPIGAGELFF. V gene TRBV18 combines with J gene TRBJ2-2; no clear D. The CDR3 length is 14 residues. Germline values: CDR1 KGHSH, CDR2 LQKENI. Trimming shortened V by 0 bases and J by 6 bases, and 8 bases separated the two germline ends.

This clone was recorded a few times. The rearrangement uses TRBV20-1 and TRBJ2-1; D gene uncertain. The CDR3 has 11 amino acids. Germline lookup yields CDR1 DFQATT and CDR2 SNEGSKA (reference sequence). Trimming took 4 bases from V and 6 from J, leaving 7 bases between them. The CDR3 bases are TGCAGTGCTACAAGAACCAATGAGCAGTTCTTC. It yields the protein CSATRTNEQFF.

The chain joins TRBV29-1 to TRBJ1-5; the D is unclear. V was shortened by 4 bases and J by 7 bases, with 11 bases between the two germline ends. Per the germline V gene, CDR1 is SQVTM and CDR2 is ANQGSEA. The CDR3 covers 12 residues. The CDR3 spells CSVGAGKQPQHF. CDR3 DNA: TGCAGCGTTGGGGCTGGAAAGCAGCCCCAGCATTTT.